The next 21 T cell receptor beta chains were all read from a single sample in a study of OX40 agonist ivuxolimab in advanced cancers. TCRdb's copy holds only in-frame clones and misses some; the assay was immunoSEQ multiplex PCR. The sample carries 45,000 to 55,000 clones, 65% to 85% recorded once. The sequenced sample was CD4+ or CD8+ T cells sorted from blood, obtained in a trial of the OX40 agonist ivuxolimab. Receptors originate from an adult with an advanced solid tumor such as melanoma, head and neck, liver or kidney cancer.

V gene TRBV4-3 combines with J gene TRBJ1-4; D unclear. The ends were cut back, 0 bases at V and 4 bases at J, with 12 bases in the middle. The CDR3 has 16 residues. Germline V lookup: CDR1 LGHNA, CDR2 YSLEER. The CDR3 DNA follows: TGCGCCAGCAGCCAAGACTTGGGCGAGGGTAATGAAAAACTGTTTTTT. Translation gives CASSQDLGEGNEKLFF.

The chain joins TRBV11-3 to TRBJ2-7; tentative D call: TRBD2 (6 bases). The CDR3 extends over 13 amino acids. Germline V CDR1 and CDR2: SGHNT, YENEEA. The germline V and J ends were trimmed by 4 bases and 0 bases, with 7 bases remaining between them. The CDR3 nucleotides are TGTGCCAGCAGCTGGGGGGACTCCTACGAGCAGTACTTC. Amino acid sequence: CASSWGDSYEQYF.

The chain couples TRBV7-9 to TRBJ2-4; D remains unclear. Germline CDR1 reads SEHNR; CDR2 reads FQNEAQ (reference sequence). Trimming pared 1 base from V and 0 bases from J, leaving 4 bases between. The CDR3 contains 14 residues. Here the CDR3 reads CASSLGLAKNIQYF. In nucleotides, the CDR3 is TGTGCCAGCAGCTTAGGACTAGCCAAAAACATTCAGTACTTC.

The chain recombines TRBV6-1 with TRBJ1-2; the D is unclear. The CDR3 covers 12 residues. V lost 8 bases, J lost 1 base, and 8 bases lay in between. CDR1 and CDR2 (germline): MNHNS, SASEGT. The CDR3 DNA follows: TGTGCCAGCGAGGAGGGTAACTATGGCTACACCTTC. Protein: CASEEGNYGYTF.

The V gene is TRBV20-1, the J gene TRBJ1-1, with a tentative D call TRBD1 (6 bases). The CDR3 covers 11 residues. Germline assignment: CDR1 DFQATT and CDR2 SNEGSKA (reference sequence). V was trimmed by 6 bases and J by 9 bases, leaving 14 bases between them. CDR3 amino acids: CSARTQGQAFF. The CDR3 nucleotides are TGCAGTGCCCGAACACAGGGCCAAGCTTTCTTT.

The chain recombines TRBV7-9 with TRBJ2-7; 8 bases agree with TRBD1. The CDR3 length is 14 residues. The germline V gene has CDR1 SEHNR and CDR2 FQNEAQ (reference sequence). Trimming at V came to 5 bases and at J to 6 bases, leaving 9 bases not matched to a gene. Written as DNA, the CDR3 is TGTGCCAGCAGCCCACAAGGGGACAGGTTCGAGCAGTACTTC. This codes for CASSPQGDRFEQYF. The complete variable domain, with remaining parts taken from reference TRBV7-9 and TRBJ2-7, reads DTGVSQNPRHKITKRGQNVTFRCDPISEHNRLYWYRQTLGQGPEFLTYFQNEAQLEKSRLLSDRFSAERPKGSFSTLEIQRTEQGDSAMYLCASSPQGDRFEQYFGPGTRLTVT.

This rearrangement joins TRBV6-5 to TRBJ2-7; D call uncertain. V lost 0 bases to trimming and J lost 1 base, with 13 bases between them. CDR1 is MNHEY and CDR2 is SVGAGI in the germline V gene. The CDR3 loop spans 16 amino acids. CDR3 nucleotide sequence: TGTGCCAGCAGTTACTCCCGGCCCTACCTTTCCTACGAGCAGTACTTC. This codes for CASSYSRPYLSYEQYF.

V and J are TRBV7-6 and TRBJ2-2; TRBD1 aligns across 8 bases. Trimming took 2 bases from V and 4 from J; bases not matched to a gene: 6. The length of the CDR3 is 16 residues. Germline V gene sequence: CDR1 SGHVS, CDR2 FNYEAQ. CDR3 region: CASSLKQGAGTGELFF. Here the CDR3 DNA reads TGTGCCAGCAGCTTAAAGCAGGGGGCGGGCACCGGGGAGCTGTTTTTT.

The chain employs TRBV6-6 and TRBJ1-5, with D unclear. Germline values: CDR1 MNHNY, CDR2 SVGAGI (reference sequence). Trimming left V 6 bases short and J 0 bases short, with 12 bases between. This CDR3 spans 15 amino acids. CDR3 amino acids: CASRSYGDSNQPQHF. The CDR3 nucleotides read TGTGCCAGCAGGTCCTACGGGGATAGCAATCAGCCCCAGCATTTT.

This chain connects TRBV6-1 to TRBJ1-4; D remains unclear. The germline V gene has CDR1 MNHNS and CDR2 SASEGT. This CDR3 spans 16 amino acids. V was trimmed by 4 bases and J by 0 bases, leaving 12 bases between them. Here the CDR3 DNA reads TGTGCCAGCAGTGTAGCCGTAGGGACAACTAATGAAAAACTGTTTTTT. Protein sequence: CASSVAVGTTNEKLFF.

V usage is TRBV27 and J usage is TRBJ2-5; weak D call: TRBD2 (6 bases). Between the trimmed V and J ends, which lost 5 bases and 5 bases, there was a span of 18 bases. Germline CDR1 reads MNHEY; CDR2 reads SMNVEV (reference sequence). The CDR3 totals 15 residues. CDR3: CASSLTGTFTETQYF. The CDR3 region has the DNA TGTGCCAGCAGTCTGACCGGGACTTTTACGGAGACCCAGTACTTC.

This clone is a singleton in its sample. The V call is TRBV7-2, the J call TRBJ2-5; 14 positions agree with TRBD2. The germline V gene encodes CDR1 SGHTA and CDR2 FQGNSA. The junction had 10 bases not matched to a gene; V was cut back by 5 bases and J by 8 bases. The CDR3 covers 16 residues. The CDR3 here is CASSDRLAGGSETQYF. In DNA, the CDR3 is TGTGCCAGCAGCGACCGACTAGCGGGGGGGTCCGAAACCCAGTACTTC. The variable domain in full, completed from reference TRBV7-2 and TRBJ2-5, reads GAGVSQSPSNKVTEKGKDVELRCDPISGHTALYWYRQSLGQGLEFLIYFQGNSAPDKSGLPSDRFSAERTGGSVSTLTIQRTQQEDSAVYLCASSDRLAGGSETQYFGPGTRLLVL.

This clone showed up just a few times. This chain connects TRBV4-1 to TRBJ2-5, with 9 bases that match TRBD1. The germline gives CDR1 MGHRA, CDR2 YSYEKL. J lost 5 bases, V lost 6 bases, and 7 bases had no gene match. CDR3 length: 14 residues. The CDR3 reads CASRRGQGSETQYF. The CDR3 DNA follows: TGCGCCAGCAGGCGGGGACAGGGAAGCGAGACCCAGTACTTC.

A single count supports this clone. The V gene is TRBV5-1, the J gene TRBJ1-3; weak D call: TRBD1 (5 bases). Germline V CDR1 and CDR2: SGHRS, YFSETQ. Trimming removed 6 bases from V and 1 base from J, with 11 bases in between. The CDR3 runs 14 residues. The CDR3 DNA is TGCGCCAGCACCGACGGGACGTCTGGAAACACCATATATTTT. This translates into CASTDGTSGNTIYF.

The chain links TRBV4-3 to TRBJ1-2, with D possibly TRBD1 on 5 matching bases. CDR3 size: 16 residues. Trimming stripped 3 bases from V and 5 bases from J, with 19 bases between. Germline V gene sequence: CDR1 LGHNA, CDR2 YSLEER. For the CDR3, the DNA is TGCGCCAGCAGCCAGGAAATTGACAGTGCTGAATATGGCTACACCTTC. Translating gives CASSQEIDSAEYGYTF.

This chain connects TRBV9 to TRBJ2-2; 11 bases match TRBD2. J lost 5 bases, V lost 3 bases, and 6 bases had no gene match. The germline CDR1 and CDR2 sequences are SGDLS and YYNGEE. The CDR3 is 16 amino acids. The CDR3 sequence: CASSGLAGGYTGELFF. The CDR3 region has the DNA TGTGCCAGCAGCGGTTTAGCGGGGGGGTATACCGGGGAGCTGTTTTTT.

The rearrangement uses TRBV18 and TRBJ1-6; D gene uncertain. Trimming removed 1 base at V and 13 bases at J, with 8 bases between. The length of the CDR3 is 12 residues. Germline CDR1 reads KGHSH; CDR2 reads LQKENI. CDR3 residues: CASSPQDSPLHF. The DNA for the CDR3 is TGTGCCAGCTCACCACAGGACTCGCCCCTCCACTTT.

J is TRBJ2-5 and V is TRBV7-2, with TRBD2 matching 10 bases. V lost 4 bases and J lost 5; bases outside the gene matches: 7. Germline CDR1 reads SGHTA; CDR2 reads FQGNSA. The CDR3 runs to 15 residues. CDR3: CASSSPLAGVETQYF. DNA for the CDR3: TGTGCCAGCAGCTCGCCGCTAGCGGGGGTGGAGACCCAGTACTTC. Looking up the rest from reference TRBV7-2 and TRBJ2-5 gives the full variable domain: GAGVSQSPSNKVTEKGKDVELRCDPISGHTALYWYRQSLGQGLEFLIYFQGNSAPDKSGLPSDRFSAERTGGSVSTLTIQRTQQEDSAVYLCASSSPLAGVETQYFGPGTRLLVL.

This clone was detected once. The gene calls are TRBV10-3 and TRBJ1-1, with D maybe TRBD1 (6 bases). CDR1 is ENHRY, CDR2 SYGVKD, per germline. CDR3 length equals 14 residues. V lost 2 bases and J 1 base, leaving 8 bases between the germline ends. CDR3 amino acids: CAISEAQGNTEAFF. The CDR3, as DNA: TGTGCCATCAGTGAGGCACAGGGGAACACTGAAGCTTTCTTT.

The DNA for the CDR3 is TGTGCCAGCTCACCCGGACAGGGAAGAGGCACAGATACGCAGTATTTT. Its protein product is CASSPGQGRGTDTQYF. The chain uses TRBV18 and TRBJ2-3; 8 nucleotides align to TRBD1. The germline gives CDR1 KGHSH, CDR2 LQKENI. V was pared by 3 bases and J by 1 base, with 6 bases of the junction left unmatched. CDR3 length equals 16 residues.

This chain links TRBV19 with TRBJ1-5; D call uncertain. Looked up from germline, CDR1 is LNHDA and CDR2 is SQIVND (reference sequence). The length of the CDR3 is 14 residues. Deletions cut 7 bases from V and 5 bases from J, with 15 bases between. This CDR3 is CASTHPDGYQPQHF. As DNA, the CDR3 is TGTGCCAGTACCCACCCGGACGGATATCAGCCCCAGCATTTT.